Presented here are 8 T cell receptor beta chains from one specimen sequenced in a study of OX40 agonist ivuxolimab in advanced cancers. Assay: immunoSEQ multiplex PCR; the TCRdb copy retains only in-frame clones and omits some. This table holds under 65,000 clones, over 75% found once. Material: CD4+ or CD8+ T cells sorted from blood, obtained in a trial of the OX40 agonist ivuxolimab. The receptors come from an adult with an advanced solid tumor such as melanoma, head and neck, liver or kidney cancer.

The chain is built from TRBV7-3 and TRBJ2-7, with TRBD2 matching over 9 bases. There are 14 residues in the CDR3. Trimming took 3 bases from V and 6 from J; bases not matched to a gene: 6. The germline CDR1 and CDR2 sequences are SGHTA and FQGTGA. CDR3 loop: CASSFTGTSSEQYF. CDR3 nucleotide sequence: TGTGCCAGCAGCTTTACCGGGACTAGCAGCGAGCAGTACTTC.

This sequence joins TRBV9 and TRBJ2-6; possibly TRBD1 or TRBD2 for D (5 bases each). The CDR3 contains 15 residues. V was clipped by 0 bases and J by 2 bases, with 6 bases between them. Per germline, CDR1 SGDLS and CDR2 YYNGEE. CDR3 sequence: CASSVGDPGANVLTF. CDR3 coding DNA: TGTGCCAGCAGCGTAGGGGACCCTGGGGCCAACGTCCTGACTTTC.

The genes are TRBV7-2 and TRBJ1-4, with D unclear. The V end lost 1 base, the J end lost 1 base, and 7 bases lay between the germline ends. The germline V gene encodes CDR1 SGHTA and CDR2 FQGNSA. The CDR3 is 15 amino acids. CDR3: CASSLGGRTNEKLFF. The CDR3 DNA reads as TGTGCCAGCAGCTTAGGAGGGCGAACTAATGAAAAACTGTTTTTT.

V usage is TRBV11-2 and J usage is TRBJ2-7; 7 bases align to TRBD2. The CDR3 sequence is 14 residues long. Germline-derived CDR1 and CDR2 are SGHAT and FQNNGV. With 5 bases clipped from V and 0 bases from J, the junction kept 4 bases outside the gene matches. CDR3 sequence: CASSLAVSSYEQYF. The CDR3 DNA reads TGTGCCAGCAGCCTAGCGGTTAGCTCCTACGAGCAGTACTTC.

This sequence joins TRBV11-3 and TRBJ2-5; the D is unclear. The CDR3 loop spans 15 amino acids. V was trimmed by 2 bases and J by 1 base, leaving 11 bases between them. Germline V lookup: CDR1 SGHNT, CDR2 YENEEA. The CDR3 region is CASSLRLGSQETQYF. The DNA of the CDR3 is TGTGCCAGCAGCTTAAGATTAGGTAGCCAAGAGACCCAGTACTTC. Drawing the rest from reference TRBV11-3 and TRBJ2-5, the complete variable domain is EAGVVQSPRYKIIEKKQPVAFWCNPISGHNTLYWYLQNLGQGPELLIRYENEEAVDDSQLPKDRFSAERLKGVDSTLKIQPAELGDSAVYLCASSLRLGSQETQYFGPGTRLLVL.

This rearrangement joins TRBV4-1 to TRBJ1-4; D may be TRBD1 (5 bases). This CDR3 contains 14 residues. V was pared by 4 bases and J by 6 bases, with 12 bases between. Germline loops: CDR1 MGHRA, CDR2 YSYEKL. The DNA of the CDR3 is TGCGCCAGCAGCCCGGACTGGGGGGATGAAAAACTGTTTTTT. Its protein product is CASSPDWGDEKLFF.

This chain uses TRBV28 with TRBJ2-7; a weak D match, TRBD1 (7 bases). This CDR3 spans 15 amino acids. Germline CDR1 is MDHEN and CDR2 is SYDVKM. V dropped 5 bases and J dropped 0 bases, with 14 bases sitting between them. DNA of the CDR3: TGTGCCAGCAGTCGCAGGGGGGCTTTCTCCTACGAGCAGTACTTC. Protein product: CASSRRGAFSYEQYF. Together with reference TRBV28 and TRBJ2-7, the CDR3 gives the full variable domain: DVKVTQSSRYLVKRTGEKVFLECVQDMDHENMFWYRQDPGLGLRLIYFSYDVKMKEKGDIPEGYSVSREKKERFSLILESASTNQTSMYLCASSRRGAFSYEQYFGPGTRLTVT.

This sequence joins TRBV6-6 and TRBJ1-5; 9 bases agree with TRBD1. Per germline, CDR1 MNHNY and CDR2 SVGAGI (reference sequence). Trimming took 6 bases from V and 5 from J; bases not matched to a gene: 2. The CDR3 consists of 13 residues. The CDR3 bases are TGTGCCAGCAGCAGGACAGGGGATCAGCCCCAGCATTTT. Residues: CASSRTGDQPQHF.